These T cell receptor beta chains were read from a single sample in a study of blood T cell repertoires in COVID-19. Assay used: immunoSEQ multiplex PCR; TCRdb lists only in-frame clones, some missing. The sample lists 200,000 to 250,000 clones, about 83% occurring once. Sequencing used peripheral blood. These receptors were collected from a human donor in a cohort sampled during active COVID-19. Each CDR3 is given with its conserved first and last residue.

v_gene	len	j_gene	CDR3aa
TRBV3-1/TRBV3-2	16	TRBJ1-5	CASSQGEGRGNQPQHF
TRBV6-5	13	TRBJ1-2	CASSTTDSYGYTF
TRBV6-5	14	TRBJ1-1	CASSFTYLNTEAFF
TRBV5-4	14	TRBJ2-1	CASSLVLRSNEQFF
TRBV30	15	TRBJ2-2	CAWSRKGDNTGELFF
TRBV11-2	14	TRBJ2-7	CASSSPGGFYEQYF
TRBV28	13	TRBJ2-3	CASRGGGTDTQYF
TRBV3-1/TRBV3-2	15	TRBJ2-3	CASSQVLASTDTQYF
TRBV29-1	14	TRBJ2-7	CSVAGTSGDIGQYF
TRBV28	15	TRBJ2-5	CASSSGTGDVETQYF
TRBV10-2	15	TRBJ2-7	CASSDYGQDSYEQYF
TRBV20-1	12	TRBJ1-4	CSASANSRGLFF
TRBV6-5	13	TRBJ2-7	CASWDSSSYEQYF
TRBV24-1	18	TRBJ2-3	CATSDPSPPGQGAGTQYF
TRBV28	15	TRBJ2-2	CASSGQGGYTGELFF
TRBV29-1	15	TRBJ2-3	CSAVGLAGNTDTQYF
TRBV11-3	15	TRBJ2-2	CASTPRQGPAGELFF
TRBV3-1/TRBV3-2	18	TRBJ1-4	CASSLTGRIKATNEKLFF